A selection of T cell receptor beta chains follows, all from one sample in a study of cytomegalovirus exposure and HLA in healthy donors. Assay used: immunoSEQ multiplex PCR; TCRdb lists only in-frame clones, some missing. The table has about 50,000 clones, around four fifths seen once; the top ten hold 1.5% to 2%. Sequencing input: PBMCs. These receptors were obtained from a man younger than 40 in good health and CMV-seronegative. Each CDR3 is given with its conserved first and last residue. The order of the fields is clone size, V gene, D gene, J gene, CDR3 DNA, CDR3 protein. A D gene is named only where the DNA matches it firmly. A clone size is listed for some rows: how often the clone was seen (once, few, many), or a class if it is expanded.

size: NA; V: TRBV7-6; D: NA; J: TRBJ1-4; DNA: TGTGCCAGCAGCCTGAGGGTTGCTAATGAAAAACTGTTTTTT; CDR3: CASSLRVANEKLFF
size: few; V: TRBV7-9; D: NA; J: TRBJ1-1; DNA: TGTGCCAGCAGCTCCCAGACAAGCAAAGCTTTCTTT; CDR3: CASSSQTSKAFF
size: NA; V: TRBV19; D: TRBD1; J: TRBJ1-2; DNA: TGTGCCAGTAGTTCTTGGGGGAACAGGGGGAATAACTATGGCTACACCTTC; CDR3: CASSSWGNRGNNYGYTF
size: NA; V: TRBV27; D: TRBD1; J: TRBJ1-2; DNA: TGTGCCAGCAGGGGACAGGGGACGAACTATGGCTACACCTTC; CDR3: CASRGQGTNYGYTF
size: NA; V: TRBV7-9; D: TRBD2; J: TRBJ2-1; DNA: TGTGCCAGCAGCTTACAGCGGGGGGGGTATAATGAGCAGTTCTTC; CDR3: CASSLQRGGYNEQFF
size: NA; V: TRBV5-1; D: TRBD2; J: TRBJ2-5; DNA: TGCGCCAGCAGCCCGGGACTAGCGAAGGAGACCCAGTACTTC; CDR3: CASSPGLAKETQYF
size: NA; V: TRBV30; D: NA; J: TRBJ2-7; DNA: TGTGCCACTACCGACGGGTACGAGCAGTACTTC; CDR3: CATTDGYEQYF
size: NA; V: TRBV29-1; D: NA; J: TRBJ2-1; DNA: TGCAGCGTTGAAGTACTCGGGCAGTTCTTC; CDR3: CSVEVLGQFF
size: NA; V: TRBV30; D: NA; J: TRBJ1-1; DNA: TGTGCCTGGAATTTCCGGGGGGAAGCTTTCTTT; CDR3: CAWNFRGEAFF
size: NA; V: TRBV5-4; D: NA; J: TRBJ2-3; DNA: TGTGCCAGCAGCCACAATCGAAGACAGAACACAGATACGCAGTATTTT; CDR3: CASSHNRRQNTDTQYF
size: NA; V: TRBV4-3; D: NA; J: TRBJ1-1; DNA: TGCGCCAGTAAGGCACAGGGCGGCACTGAAGCTTTCTTT; CDR3: CASKAQGGTEAFF
size: NA; V: TRBV6-5; D: TRBD1; J: TRBJ2-7; DNA: TGTGCCAGCAGCCCTCTGACAGGGGGCTCCTACGAGCAGTACTTC; CDR3: CASSPLTGGSYEQYF
size: NA; V: TRBV19; D: NA; J: TRBJ2-1; DNA: TGTGCCAGTAGTATAGATCGATCGGGAACCTACAATGAGCAGTTCTTC; CDR3: CASSIDRSGTYNEQFF